These 23 T cell receptor beta chains came from one sample sequenced in a study of T-cell reconstitution after alpha-beta-depleted transplantation in children. Unique molecular identifiers were incorporated into the prepared TCRbeta library. TCRdb passed the PCR reads through MiXCR, listing each CDR3 protein once. The sample consists of roughly 340,000 distinct CDR3 sequences, around 15% of them appearing once. The sample was PBMCs, mostly from graft donor cells, taken 360 days after TCRalphabeta/CD19-depleted stem cell transplant. The source of these receptors is a male patient aged 2 to 10 who had a stem cell transplant for acute lymphoblastic leukemia, so the T cells may come from the graft donor.

In its sample, this clonotype was seen a few times. The chain has TRBV7-2 and TRBJ1-6; tentatively, D is TRBD1 (5 bases). The germline CDR1 and CDR2 sequences are SGHTA and FQGNSA. The CDR3 runs 14 residues. The V gene lost 3 bases and the J gene lost 7 bases, with 10 bases spanning the gap. The CDR3 here is CASSFVAGNSPLHF. The CDR3 nucleotides are TGTGCCAGCAGCTTTGTGGCAGGGAATTCACCCCTCCACTTT.

This clonotype was recorded once. The genes are TRBV29-1 and TRBJ2-3; TRBD2 matches 12 bases. CDR3 length equals 12 residues. Germline V gene data show CDR1 as SQVTM and CDR2 as ANQGSEA. The V segment lost 5 bases and the J segment 8 bases; nucleotides outside the gene matches: 2. The CDR3 DNA follows: TGCAGCGTTACTAGCGGGAGGCTTACGCAGTATTTT. This codes for CSVTSGRLTQYF.

This clonotype turned up a few times. The chain combines TRBV27 with TRBJ2-5; TRBD1 is a possible D gene (7 bases). The germline gives CDR1 MNHEY, CDR2 SMNVEV (reference sequence). This CDR3 region has 15 residues. V was shortened by 5 bases and J by 11 bases, with 24 bases between the two germline ends. CDR3 region: CASSPRDSSFRGQYF. For the CDR3, the DNA is TGTGCCAGCAGTCCGCGGGACAGTTCTTTTCGTGGACAGTACTTC.

Ten or more counts support this clonotype. The chain combines TRBV20-1 with TRBJ2-1, with TRBD2 matching 11 bases. Germline V gives CDR1 DFQATT, CDR2 SNEGSKA (reference sequence). Unmatched junction bases numbered 6, after V lost 4 bases and J lost 7 bases. CDR3 length equals 14 residues. CDR3 sequence reads: CSAKKPSGRNEQFF. The CDR3 DNA follows: TGCAGTGCTAAGAAGCCTAGCGGGAGGAATGAGCAGTTCTTC.

The V call is TRBV28, the J call TRBJ1-5; D perhaps matches TRBD1 (6 bases). The CDR3 runs 14 residues. With 8 bases removed from V and 1 base from J, the gap between germline ends came to 12 bases. Germline V gives CDR1 MDHEN, CDR2 SYDVKM. This CDR3 is CASRRGGSNQPQHF. As DNA, the CDR3 is TGTGCCAGCCGCCGAGGGGGGAGCAATCAGCCCCAGCATTTT.

This clonotype occurred many times. The chain joins TRBV12-3 or TRBV12-4 to TRBJ2-1, with D unclear. V lost 6 bases and J 12 bases, leaving 15 bases between the germline ends. CDR3 size: 12 residues. This chain's CDR3 is CASSSRAQRQFF. For the CDR3, the DNA is TGTGCCAGCAGCTCCCGGGCCCAGCGGCAGTTCTTC.

V is TRBV7-9 and J is TRBJ2-1; D might be TRBD2 (5 bases). V lost 5 bases and J lost 2, with 13 bases in between. CDR1 SEHNR and CDR2 FQNEAQ come from the germline V gene (reference sequence). The CDR3 runs to 15 residues. This chain's CDR3 is CASSPQAVTYNEQFF. Written as DNA, the CDR3 is TGTGCCAGCAGCCCCCAAGCGGTAACCTACAATGAGCAGTTCTTC.

The table lists this clonotype with a few counts. This chain connects TRBV12-3 or TRBV12-4 to TRBJ2-3, with D perhaps TRBD1 (5 bases). The CDR3 extends over 13 amino acids. V lost 6 bases, J lost 5 bases, and 12 bases lay in between. CDR3: CASRPDRGDTQYF. As DNA, the CDR3 is TGTGCCAGCAGACCCGACAGAGGAGATACGCAGTATTTT.

This clonotype was counted at least ten times. The gene calls are TRBV5-6 and TRBJ1-1; tentatively, D is TRBD1 (6 bases). Germline CDR1 and CDR2: SGHDT and YYEEEE. The CDR3 contains 16 residues. V was cut by 0 bases and J by 3 bases, with 15 bases left in between. The CDR3 DNA is TGTGCCAGCAGCTTGGAGCAGGGGACCGGATACACTGAAGCTTTCTTT. It codes for CASSLEQGTGYTEAFF.

J is TRBJ2-1 and V is TRBV5-1; TRBD2 agrees at 8 bases. The CDR3 has 14 residues. The V segment lost 4 bases and the J segment 8 bases; nucleotides outside the gene matches: 8. Looked up from germline, CDR1 is SGHRS and CDR2 is YFSETQ. The CDR3 is CASSQGLGWDEQFF. The CDR3 nucleotides are TGCGCCAGCAGCCAGGGACTAGGGTGGGATGAGCAGTTCTTC. Supplemented by reference TRBV5-1 and TRBJ2-1, the full variable domain reads KAGVTQTPRYLIKTRGQQVTLSCSPISGHRSVSWYQQTPGQGLQFLFEYFSETQRNKGNFPGRFSGRQFSNSRSEMNVSTLELGDSALYLCASSQGLGWDEQFFGPGTRLTVL.

This clonotype was detected a few times. The rearrangement joins TRBV28 to TRBJ2-7; weak D call: TRBD1 (6 bases). This CDR3 is 15 amino acids long. In germline, CDR1 is MDHEN, CDR2 SYDVKM. The V end lost 3 bases, the J end lost 2 bases, and 14 bases lay between the germline ends. The CDR3 protein is CASSFRGQNAYEQYF. The CDR3 region has the DNA TGTGCCAGCAGTTTCAGGGGTCAAAATGCCTACGAGCAGTACTTC.

This clonotype was observed a handful of times. The chain recombines TRBV27 with TRBJ2-7; 7 nucleotides align to TRBD2. V lost 1 base, J lost 0 bases, and 6 bases stayed unmatched. This CDR3 is 16 amino acids long. Germline V gene data show CDR1 as MNHEY and CDR2 as SMNVEV (reference sequence). The DNA of the CDR3 is TGTGCCAGCAGTTTATGGCGCCCTAGCGGCTCCTACGAGCAGTACTTC. Encoded protein: CASSLWRPSGSYEQYF.

This clonotype was found a few times. This chain joins TRBV29-1 and TRBJ2-3; D gene unclear. This CDR3 contains 14 residues. The V gene's germline CDR1 is SQVTM and CDR2 ANQGSEA. Trimming cost V 5 bases and J 0 bases, with 12 bases left between them. The CDR3, as DNA: TGCAGCGTTTACCAGGACGGGAGCACAGATACGCAGTATTTT. It yields the protein CSVYQDGSTDTQYF.

This clonotype was recorded at least ten times. V gene TRBV2 combines with J gene TRBJ2-5; 8 nucleotides match TRBD2. The CDR3 is 14 amino acids. Germline V gives CDR1 SNHLY, CDR2 FYNNEI. Trimming cost V 4 bases and J 9 bases; bases outside gene matches: 10. CDR3 coding DNA: TGTGCCAGCAGTGTTATAGATAGCGGGGCCCCCCAGTACTTC. This encodes CASSVIDSGAPQYF.

This clonotype has at least ten counts. V gene TRBV10-2 combines with J gene TRBJ2-3, with 7 bases fitting TRBD2. The junction had 6 bases not matched to a gene; V was cut back by 3 bases and J by 3 bases. The CDR3 is made up of 15 amino acids. The germline CDR1 and CDR2 sequences are WSHSY and SAAADI. CDR3 in DNA: TGCGCCAGCAGTGACCGGACTAGAAAAACAGATACGCAGTATTTT. It encodes CASSDRTRKTDTQYF.

This chain connects TRBV28 to TRBJ2-7; D is uncertain. The V end was cut by 2 bases, the J end by 4 bases, with 12 bases between. CDR1 and CDR2 (germline): MDHEN, SYDVKM. The CDR3 totals 14 residues. CDR3 protein: CASSLLLSQYEQYF. CDR3 nucleotide sequence: TGTGCCAGCAGTTTACTCCTTTCCCAGTACGAGCAGTACTTC.

The table lists this clonotype with a few counts. The rearrangement links TRBV4-1 to TRBJ2-1, with 9 bases aligning to TRBD2. Per germline, CDR1 MGHRA and CDR2 YSYEKL. With 1 base clipped from V and 4 bases from J, the junction kept 29 bases outside the gene matches. This CDR3 is built from 24 residues. The CDR3 here is CASSQVLLTDPEGAGGPFYNEQFF. DNA of the CDR3: TGCGCCAGCAGCCAAGTTCTACTCACGGACCCAGAGGGGGCGGGAGGGCCCTTTTACAATGAGCAGTTCTTC.

This clonotype was seen many times. The rearrangement uses TRBV5-1 and TRBJ2-5; tentative D call: TRBD1 (6 bases). Germline V lookup: CDR1 SGHRS, CDR2 YFSETQ. Trimming removed 4 bases at V and 5 bases at J, with 21 bases between. CDR3 length: 16 residues. The CDR3: CASSLLQTGGVETQYF. The CDR3 DNA follows: TGCGCCAGCAGCCTCCTTCAGACAGGTGGGGTGGAGACCCAGTACTTC.

The V and J genes are TRBV6-2 or TRBV6-3 and TRBJ1-5; D is perhaps TRBD1 (5 bases). Looked up from germline, CDR1 is MNHEY and CDR2 is SVGEGT. The CDR3 consists of 16 residues. Trimming took off 6 bases at V and 1 base at J, with 16 bases between the two ends. The chain's CDR3 is CASRSAGTASNQPQHF. DNA for the CDR3: TGTGCCAGCAGGTCCGCCGGGACGGCGAGCAATCAGCCCCAGCATTTT.

This sequence joins TRBV6-2 or TRBV6-3 and TRBJ2-2; 11 nucleotides line up with TRBD1. Germline CDR1 reads MNHEY; CDR2 reads SVGEGT. The CDR3 has 16 residues. Trimming at V came to 5 bases and at J to 7 bases, leaving 9 bases not matched to a gene. This CDR3 reads CASSTRTGGAIGELFF. The CDR3 nucleotides read TGTGCCAGCAGTACCCGGACAGGGGGCGCAATCGGGGAGCTGTTTTTT.

This clonotype was detected only a few times. This chain joins TRBV20-1 and TRBJ2-1; D unclear. The CDR3 extends over 11 amino acids. Germline lookup yields CDR1 DFQATT and CDR2 SNEGSKA (reference sequence). V lost 1 base and J 9 bases, leaving 7 bases between the germline ends. The CDR3 loop reads CSARGRLEQFF. The CDR3 coding sequence is TGCAGTGCTAGAGGGCGCCTTGAGCAGTTCTTC.

The genes are TRBV6-2 or TRBV6-3 and TRBJ2-1, with 8 bases lining up with TRBD1. The junction had 6 bases not matched to a gene; V was cut back by 8 bases and J by 3 bases. Germline V gene lookup returns CDR1 MNHEY and CDR2 SVGEGT. The CDR3 runs 14 residues. The CDR3 region is CASRDRWSYNEQFF. CDR3 nucleotide sequence: TGTGCCAGCCGGGACAGGTGGAGCTACAATGAGCAGTTCTTC.

In its sample, this clonotype was seen many times. The chain employs TRBV28 and TRBJ2-1; 13 bases are shared with TRBD2. The CDR3 length is 15 residues. CDR1 is MDHEN, CDR2 SYDVKM, per germline. Unmatched junction bases numbered 7, after V lost 6 bases and J lost 8 bases. For the CDR3, the DNA is TGTGCCAGCAGCCGGACTAGCGGGAGTCGGTATGAGCAGTTCTTC. This gives the protein CASSRTSGSRYEQFF.